The T cell receptor beta chain described here comes from a study of shared clonotypes between healthy human individuals. At the level of the study: Per donor, CD8 memory used one plate, CD8 naive used two, CD4 memory used three and CD4 naive used three. Study results and limitations: The study found 4.5% to 5% of naive CD4 clonotypes shared across several donors.

Notes on this clone: Antigen unknown.

The assay was run at deep level. The input for sorted-subset replicate PCRs was approximately 200 ng DNA, 25,000 to 35,000 T cell genomes. Assay: immunoSEQ multiplex PCR; the TCRdb copy retains only in-frame clones and omits some. The data show about 680,000 clones, 60% to 80% seen once. The specimen sequenced was memory CD4+ T cells sorted from blood. The subset is: CD45RA-negative fraction. The sequence derives from a woman aged 25 to 39 in good health.

The CDR3 reads CASKAVHNSYEQYF. CDR3 DNA sequence: TGTGCCAGCAAAGCAGTCCATAATTCCTACGAGCAGTACTTC. This chain links TRBV2 with TRBJ2-7; no definite D call. Germline CDR1 reads SNHLY; CDR2 reads FYNNEI. The CDR3 loop spans 14 amino acids. The ends were cut back, 7 bases at V and 1 base at J, with 14 bases in the middle.